The 30 T cell receptor beta chains below all came from one sample that was sequenced in a study of cytomegalovirus exposure and HLA in healthy donors. Both 60 Vbeta primers and 13 Jbeta primers went into the PCR. Assay used: immunoSEQ multiplex PCR; TCRdb lists only in-frame clones, some missing. The sample shows around 140,000 clones, about 74% of them seen only once. Sequencing used PBMCs. The source is an older woman in good health and CMV-seronegative.

This clone has only one observation. The chain employs TRBV7-9 and TRBJ2-5, with D possibly matching TRBD2 (5 bases). CDR3 length: 15 residues. V was trimmed by 3 bases and J by 2 bases, leaving 13 bases between them. The germline V gene encodes CDR1 SEHNR and CDR2 FQNEAQ (reference sequence). The CDR3 coding sequence is TGTGCCAGCAGCTTCGGGCGGGCCCCGCAAGAGACCCAGTACTTC. Its translation: CASSFGRAPQETQYF.

The chain couples TRBV7-9 to TRBJ1-2; 7 nucleotides match TRBD1. CDR1 is SEHNR and CDR2 is FQNEAQ in the germline V gene (reference sequence). V shed 4 bases, J shed 10 bases, and the junction held 3 bases outside the gene matches. The CDR3 sequence is 11 residues long. CDR3: CASSSGTVYTF. DNA for the CDR3: TGTGCCAGCAGCTCGGGGACAGTCTACACCTTC. The full variable domain, its missing parts supplied by reference TRBV7-9 and TRBJ1-2, is DTGVSQNPRHKITKRGQNVTFRCDPISEHNRLYWYRQTLGQGPEFLTYFQNEAQLEKSRLLSDRFSAERPKGSFSTLEIQRTEQGDSAMYLCASSSGTVYTFGSGTRLTVV.

This clone was seen once. V gene TRBV5-1 combines with J gene TRBJ1-6; no reliable D call. V lost 4 bases and J lost 0, with 8 bases in between. This CDR3 is built from 15 residues. Germline lookup yields CDR1 SGHRS and CDR2 YFSETQ. CDR3 nucleotides: TGCGCCAGCAGCCTCTACAGCTCCTATAATTCACCCCTCCACTTT. Translating it yields CASSLYSSYNSPLHF.

This rearrangement joins TRBV7-9 to TRBJ2-1; 8 bases match TRBD2. V gave up 6 bases and J gave up 10 bases; unmatched junction bases: 11. Germline CDR1 is SEHNR and CDR2 is FQNEAQ (reference sequence). The length of the CDR3 is 14 residues. The CDR3 reads CASRDGTRPGEQFF. Here the CDR3 DNA reads TGTGCCAGCAGGGACGGGACTAGGCCTGGGGAGCAGTTCTTC.

Regarding this clone: Other nucleotide sequences in the sample specify the same CDR3. The V call is TRBV2, the J call TRBJ2-7, with 9 bases identical to TRBD1. CDR1 SNHLY and CDR2 FYNNEI come from the germline V gene. With V trimmed by 6 bases and J by 4 bases, 4 bases remained unmatched. The CDR3 consists of 13 residues. The CDR3 is CASSRQGGYEQYF. CDR3 sequence (DNA): TGTGCCAGCAGCCGACAGGGGGGATACGAGCAGTACTTC. Looking up the rest from reference TRBV2 and TRBJ2-7 gives the full variable domain: EPEVTQTPSHQVTQMGQEVILRCVPISNHLYFYWYRQILGQKVEFLVSFYNNEISEKSEIFDDQFSVERPDGSNFTLKIRSTKLEDSAMYFCASSRQGGYEQYFGPGTRLTVT.

The rearrangement joins TRBV30 to TRBJ2-5, with D perhaps TRBD2 (7 bases). Germline V gene data show CDR1 as GTSNPN and CDR2 as SVGIG (reference sequence). The CDR3 runs to 13 residues. V was clipped by 2 bases and J by 2 bases, with 9 bases between them. The CDR3 here is CAWSRGAQETQYF. CDR3 nucleotide sequence: TGTGCCTGGAGTCGGGGGGCTCAAGAGACCCAGTACTTC.

This chain connects TRBV28 to TRBJ2-1; 12 bases line up with TRBD2. The CDR3 has 16 amino acids. Germline V gene lookup returns CDR1 MDHEN and CDR2 SYDVKM. The trim removed 5 bases at V and 2 bases at J, leaving 4 bases unmatched. The CDR3 DNA reads as TGTGCCAGCAGTCCAACTAGCGGGGGGACCTACAATGAGCAGTTCTTC. This translates into CASSPTSGGTYNEQFF.

This chain uses TRBV6-5 with TRBJ2-3; the match to TRBD2 covers 10 bases. CDR1 is MNHEY and CDR2 is SVGAGI in the germline V gene. The ends lost 6 bases at V and 2 bases at J; junction bases unmatched: 5. The CDR3 loop spans 15 amino acids. CDR3 in amino acids: CASRLSGRNTDTQYF. The CDR3 DNA follows: TGTGCCAGCAGACTTAGCGGGAGGAACACAGATACGCAGTATTTT.

This clone was recorded only once. This chain joins TRBV18 and TRBJ2-1, with 11 bases identical to TRBD2. CDR3 size: 16 residues. Germline V CDR1 and CDR2: KGHSH, LQKENI. The trim removed 3 bases at V and 8 bases at J, leaving 9 bases unmatched. The CDR3 reads CASSPSTSGSFDEQFF. The CDR3 DNA reads as TGTGCCAGCTCACCGTCAACTAGCGGGAGTTTCGATGAGCAGTTCTTC.

This chain uses TRBV5-8 with TRBJ2-3; 10 bases map to TRBD2. Germline V CDR1 and CDR2: SGHTS, YDEGEE. The ends lost 0 bases at V and 3 bases at J; junction bases unmatched: 10. This CDR3 spans 18 amino acids. Written as DNA, the CDR3 is TGTGCCAGCAGCTTGGCGGTAGGGTCTAGCGGGAGAACAGATACGCAGTATTTT. It yields the protein CASSLAVGSSGRTDTQYF.

This chain links TRBV10-2 with TRBJ2-1; D is possibly TRBD1 (5 bases). There are 12 residues in the CDR3. CDR1 and CDR2 from the germline V gene are WSHSY and SAAADI. V shed 6 bases and J shed 7 bases, with 10 bases lying between them. The CDR3 loop is CASREQANEQFF. The CDR3 DNA reads TGCGCCAGCAGGGAACAGGCAAATGAGCAGTTCTTC.

This clone showed up just once. The chain is built from TRBV4-1 and TRBJ1-5, with 8 bases fitting TRBD1. V trimming: 1 base; J trimming: 5 bases; junction bases outside the gene matches: 10. The CDR3 extends over 17 amino acids. Germline values: CDR1 MGHRA, CDR2 YSYEKL. CDR3 nucleotides: TGCGCCAGCAGCCAAGGAAGCGGACAGGGAGGCCATCAGCCCCAGCATTTT. Translating gives CASSQGSGQGGHQPQHF.

Of note for this clone: The identical CDR3 is also encoded by other nucleotide sequences in the sample. This sequence joins TRBV29-1 and TRBJ2-7; 9 nucleotides match TRBD1. CDR1 and CDR2 (germline): SQVTM, ANQGSEA. V lost 3 bases and J lost 2; bases outside the gene matches: 5. The CDR3 length is 14 residues. CDR3 sequence: CSVDLGTGTYEQYF. In nucleotides, the CDR3 is TGCAGCGTTGATTTAGGGACAGGGACCTACGAGCAGTACTTC.

The V call is TRBV27, the J call TRBJ1-2; D gene uncertain. The germline V gene encodes CDR1 MNHEY and CDR2 SMNVEV (reference sequence). The CDR3 runs 14 residues. Trimming left V 5 bases short and J 4 bases short, with 14 bases between. In nucleotides, the CDR3 is TGTGCCAGCAGTCCTCAGGAGGTCTCCTATGGCTACACCTTC. It is translated as CASSPQEVSYGYTF.

The chain joins TRBV11-3 to TRBJ2-3; D not certain. This CDR3 is 12 amino acids long. Trimming shortened V by 6 bases and J by 0 bases, and 4 bases separated the two germline ends. The germline CDR1 and CDR2 sequences are SGHNT and YENEEA. CDR3 protein: CASRGSTDTQYF. The CDR3 region has the DNA TGTGCCAGCAGGGGCAGCACAGATACGCAGTATTTT.

The V and J genes are TRBV7-9 and TRBJ1-2; D unresolved. CDR1 SEHNR and CDR2 FQNEAQ come from the germline V gene (reference sequence). V shed 1 base and J shed 4 bases, with 10 bases lying between them. CDR3 length equals 14 residues. The DNA of the CDR3 is TGTGCCAGCAGCTTAGACACCAATCCCTATGGCTACACCTTC. Translating gives CASSLDTNPYGYTF.

This chain connects TRBV5-1 to TRBJ2-3, with D possibly TRBD1 on 6 matching bases. Germline V gene data show CDR1 as SGHRS and CDR2 as YFSETQ. The ends were cut back, 5 bases at V and 0 bases at J, with 7 bases in the middle. The CDR3 length is 13 residues. The CDR3 loop is CASRDSSTDTQYF. The CDR3 DNA sequence: TGCGCCAGCAGGGACAGTAGCACAGATACGCAGTATTTT. Variable domain in full (rest from reference TRBV5-1 and TRBJ2-3): KAGVTQTPRYLIKTRGQQVTLSCSPISGHRSVSWYQQTPGQGLQFLFEYFSETQRNKGNFPGRFSGRQFSNSRSEMNVSTLELGDSALYLCASRDSSTDTQYFGPGTRLTVL.

Remarks on this clone: Sequence at one end of the junction differs from germline and may be a read error. V gene TRBV7-9 combines with J gene TRBJ2-7; TRBD2 agrees at 10 bases. Germline loops: CDR1 SEHNR, CDR2 FQNEAQ (reference sequence). The CDR3 has 15 amino acids. CDR3 loop: CSSSLSSGSLYEQYF. CDR3 nucleotide sequence: TGTTCCAGCAGCCTCTCTAGCGGGAGTCTCTACGAGCAGTACTTC.

The chain employs TRBV4-1 and TRBJ2-3, with 14 bases aligning to TRBD2. The CDR3 has 14 residues. Germline V gene sequence: CDR1 MGHRA, CDR2 YSYEKL. V lost 4 bases and J lost 11; bases outside the gene matches: 5. CDR3 sequence reads: CASSPGLAGGMQYF. Written as DNA, the CDR3 is TGCGCCAGCAGCCCTGGACTAGCGGGGGGTATGCAGTATTTT.

The V call is TRBV6-5, the J call TRBJ1-1; 10 nucleotides align to TRBD1. V lost 7 bases, J lost 4 bases, and 9 bases stayed unmatched. The CDR3 contains 15 residues. Germline assignment: CDR1 MNHEY and CDR2 SVGAGI. The CDR3 nucleotides are TGTGCCAGCAACATGGGACAGGGGTGGGGCACTGAAGCTTTCTTT. Encoded protein: CASNMGQGWGTEAFF.

This chain links TRBV7-2 with TRBJ2-5, with D possibly being TRBD1 (5 bases). The V gene lost 3 bases and the J gene lost 3 bases, with 8 bases spanning the gap. Germline V gene lookup returns CDR1 SGHTA and CDR2 FQGNSA. This CDR3 has 13 residues. The DNA of the CDR3 is TGTGCCAGCAGCTTCGGACACAAAGAGACCCAGTACTTC. Amino acid sequence: CASSFGHKETQYF.

The chain is built from TRBV7-2 and TRBJ1-1, with D uncertain. Germline V gives CDR1 SGHTA, CDR2 FQGNSA. This CDR3 spans 14 amino acids. The V and J ends lost 1 base and 0 bases respectively, with 6 bases between them. In DNA form, the CDR3 reads TGTGCCAGCAGCTTAGACGGTTTGAACACTGAAGCTTTCTTT. Its protein is CASSLDGLNTEAFF.

The sample holds one count of this clone. CDR3 sequence reads: CASSLAGGAREKLFF. CDR3 sequence (DNA): TGCGCCAGCAGCTTGGCCGGGGGGGCACGGGAAAAACTGTTTTTT. The chain combines TRBV5-1 with TRBJ1-4, with D possibly TRBD1 on 6 matching bases. V lost 0 bases to trimming and J lost 8 bases, with 14 bases between them. The CDR3 sequence is 15 residues long. Per germline, CDR1 SGHRS and CDR2 YFSETQ.

V gene TRBV4-1 combines with J gene TRBJ2-7; 15 bases map to TRBD2. V trimming: 3 bases; J trimming: 6 bases; junction bases outside the gene matches: 3. Germline-derived CDR1 and CDR2 are MGHRA and YSYEKL. The CDR3 is 15 amino acids. The CDR3 DNA sequence: TGCGCCAGCAGCCAGGGACTAGCGGGAGGTGGCGAGCAGTACTTC. Its protein is CASSQGLAGGGEQYF.

CDR3 sequence: CASSEGQGPSGTYEQYF. The CDR3 DNA sequence: TGTGCCAGCAGCGAGGGACAGGGGCCTAGCGGAACCTACGAGCAGTACTTC. The chain carries TRBV11-2 and TRBJ2-7; 10 bases agree with TRBD1. Germline-derived CDR1 and CDR2 are SGHAT and FQNNGV. V gave up 5 bases and J gave up 2 bases; unmatched junction bases: 12. CDR3 length: 17 amino acids.

To note about this clone: At one boundary the junction diverges from the germline segment, which might be a read error. The V and J genes are TRBV7-7 and TRBJ1-4, with TRBD1 identical over 7 bases. Germline CDR1 reads SSHAT; CDR2 reads FNYEAQ (reference sequence). The CDR3 contains 15 residues. The CDR3 bases are TGTGCTAGCAGTCCTGGCAGGGGGGCTAATGAAAAACTGTTTTTT. Its translation is CASSPGRGANEKLFF.

The chain recombines TRBV6-5 with TRBJ2-7; 7 bases map to TRBD1. The V segment lost 6 bases and the J segment 4 bases; nucleotides outside the gene matches: 9. The germline V gene has CDR1 MNHEY and CDR2 SVGAGI. CDR3 length: 14 amino acids. DNA of the CDR3: TGTGCCAGCAGCGTCTCACAGGGGCCTTACGAGCAGTACTTC. It is translated as CASSVSQGPYEQYF.

V usage is TRBV19 and J usage is TRBJ2-7; D perhaps matches TRBD2 (6 bases). Germline assignment: CDR1 LNHDA and CDR2 SQIVND (reference sequence). CDR3 length: 13 residues. The V gene lost 5 bases and the J gene lost 2 bases, with 10 bases spanning the gap. The CDR3 DNA is TGTGCCAGTAGTTCGGAGGGCGCCTACGAGCAGTACTTC. This encodes CASSSEGAYEQYF.

The chain carries TRBV5-1 and TRBJ2-1; a weak D match, TRBD1 (5 bases). The CDR3 contains 16 residues. V lost 4 bases and J lost 2, with 16 bases in between. CDR1 is SGHRS, CDR2 YFSETQ, per germline. The CDR3 sequence is CASSRTLTGTYNEQFF. CDR3 DNA: TGCGCCAGCAGCCGAACCTTAACAGGCACCTACAATGAGCAGTTCTTC.

This chain uses TRBV19 with TRBJ2-7; no reliable D call. Per the germline V gene, CDR1 is LNHDA and CDR2 is SQIVND (reference sequence). CDR3 length: 11 amino acids. The ends were cut back, 7 bases at V and 10 bases at J, with 14 bases in the middle. CDR3 in amino acids: CASIPQNCQYF. CDR3 nucleotides: TGTGCCAGTATCCCCCAAAACTGCCAGTACTTC. The full variable domain, rest sourced from reference TRBV19 and TRBJ2-7, is DGGITQSPKYLFRKEGQNVTLSCEQNLNHDAMYWYRQDPGQGLRLIYYSQIVNDFQKGDIAEGYSVSREKKESFPLTVTSAQKNPTAFYLCASIPQNCQYFGPGTRLTVT.